The 30 T cell receptor beta chains presented below share a single source sample, sequenced in a study of monozygotic twins with inflammatory bowel disease. From its re-call of the 5' RACE reads, TCRdb lists each CDR3 protein once, without DNA. The specimen's table records 300,000 to 350,000 distinct CDR3 sequences. Material for sequencing was blood. Receptors originate from a human donor with ulcerative colitis or Crohn's disease, or a healthy co-twin of an affected twin (not recorded which).

V and J are TRBV7-2 and TRBJ1-2; lacking DNA, the TRBD1 call made by TCRdb goes unchecked. Germline values: CDR1 SGHTA, CDR2 FQGNSA. The CDR3 has 15 amino acids. The CDR3 loop is CASSSLLQGGYGYTF.

The rearrangement joins TRBV2 to TRBJ2-7; TCRdb's D gene call, TRBD2, goes unchecked for lack of DNA. The CDR3 covers 16 residues. Germline V gives CDR1 SNHLY, CDR2 FYNNEI. The CDR3 region is CASSDGGAKRTYEQHF.

The CDR3 loop is CASSFGGDTNTEAFF. This chain connects TRBV9 to TRBJ1-1; TCRdb calls TRBD1, which cannot be checked without DNA. Germline CDR1 and CDR2: SGDLS and YYNGEE. The CDR3 spans 15 residues.

This chain uses TRBV3-1 with TRBJ2-5. The CDR3 extends over 12 amino acids. Germline-derived CDR1 and CDR2 are LGHDT and YNNKEL (reference sequence). The CDR3 spells CASSQYQETQYF.

The chain combines TRBV15 with TRBJ1-2; TCRdb names TRBD1, which stays unverified in the absence of DNA. CDR1 is LNHNV and CDR2 is YYDKDF in the germline V gene (reference sequence). This CDR3 is 14 amino acids long. CDR3: CATSRAGTENGYTF.

The rearrangement links TRBV6-1 to TRBJ2-1; the TCRdb call, TRBD1, lacks DNA for checking. The CDR3 length is 17 residues. CDR1 is MNHNS, CDR2 SASEGT, per germline. CDR3 in amino acids: CASSEARGQLSYNEQFF.

The chain combines TRBV11-2 with TRBJ1-1. Germline lookup yields CDR1 SGHAT and CDR2 FQNNGV. CDR3 length equals 14 residues. CDR3: CASSLRSGNTEAFF.

The chain joins TRBV7-2 to TRBJ2-3; with no DNA, the TCRdb D assignment of TRBD2 cannot be verified. Germline CDR1 reads SGHTA; CDR2 reads FQGNSA. The CDR3 loop spans 14 amino acids. CDR3 region: CASSLIAATDTQYF.

The chain couples TRBV4-1 to TRBJ2-6; TCRdb indicates TRBD1, and absent DNA this call remains unverified. The CDR3 runs to 17 residues. Germline CDR1 reads MGHRA; CDR2 reads YSYEKL. CDR3 sequence reads: CASSQDERAQGANVLTF.

The chain recombines TRBV15 with TRBJ1-1; TCRdb outputs TRBD1, but without DNA this stays unchecked. Looked up from germline, CDR1 is LNHNV and CDR2 is YYDKDF (reference sequence). This CDR3 spans 13 amino acids. The CDR3 spells CATSQGANTEAFF.

The chain employs TRBV5-1 and TRBJ1-2; TCRdb's D call, TRBD1, is unchecked because there is no DNA. The CDR3 contains 15 residues. Germline assignment: CDR1 SGHRS and CDR2 YFSETQ. CDR3 amino acids: CASSLVQGSDGGYTF.

The V call is TRBV4-1, the J call TRBJ2-1; the D call of TRBD2 rests on TCRdb alone, since no DNA is present to check it. CDR1 MGHRA and CDR2 YSYEKL come from the germline V gene. This CDR3 comprises 16 residues. The CDR3 loop reads CASSQERLAGGYEQFF.

This chain links TRBV5-1 with TRBJ2-1; TCRdb's assignment of TRBD1 cannot be checked, as there is no DNA. This CDR3 has 15 amino acids. CDR1 is SGHRS, CDR2 YFSETQ, per germline. CDR3 sequence reads: CASSSTGGGYNEQFF.

This chain uses TRBV12-3 or TRBV12-4 with TRBJ1-6; the D call from TCRdb, TRBD1, cannot be confirmed without DNA. The CDR3 is 15 residues long. CDR3 sequence reads: CASSGDRSYNSPLHF.

The chain uses TRBV10-3 and TRBJ1-2. The CDR3 loop spans 13 amino acids. Germline lookup yields CDR1 ENHRY and CDR2 SYGVKD. CDR3 residues: CAISESDLYGYTF.

This chain joins TRBV6-2 or TRBV6-3 and TRBJ2-3; TCRdb indicates TRBD1, and absent DNA this call remains unverified. The germline gives CDR1 MNHEY, CDR2 SVGEGT. The CDR3 runs 16 residues. The chain's CDR3 is CASSSKPGQQVDTQYF.

Here the CDR3 reads CAHPGRKASYEQYF. The gene calls are TRBV6-1 and TRBJ2-7; the D call from TCRdb, TRBD1, cannot be confirmed without DNA. Germline values: CDR1 MNHNS, CDR2 SASEGT. CDR3 length: 14 amino acids.

The V and J genes are TRBV29-1 and TRBJ2-1; the TRBD1 assignment by TCRdb is unverifiable without DNA. The CDR3 spans 12 residues. Germline V gene data show CDR1 as SQVTM and CDR2 as ANQGSEA. CDR3 loop: CSVDGQGGEQFF.

V usage is TRBV10-3 and J usage is TRBJ2-7. This CDR3 spans 11 amino acids. In germline, CDR1 is ENHRY, CDR2 SYGVKD. CDR3 protein: CAISEHYEQYF.

The rearrangement joins TRBV18 to TRBJ2-7; the TRBD1 assignment by TCRdb is unverifiable without DNA. This CDR3 spans 13 amino acids. CDR1 is KGHSH, CDR2 LQKENI, per germline. This chain's CDR3 is CASSPDRDHEQYF.

The CDR3 sequence is CASSLVERGEQYF. J is TRBJ2-7 and V is TRBV12-3 or TRBV12-4. The CDR3 spans 13 residues.

The rearrangement joins TRBV5-1 to TRBJ2-3; the D call of TRBD2 rests on TCRdb alone, since no DNA is present to check it. CDR1 SGHRS and CDR2 YFSETQ come from the germline V gene. The CDR3 contains 21 residues. The CDR3 protein is CASSLPGGVFWSPNPTDTQYF.

The genes are TRBV6-2 or TRBV6-3 and TRBJ1-2. This CDR3 comprises 16 residues. Germline loops: CDR1 MNHEY, CDR2 SVGEGT. This CDR3 is CAIDPGPLARRYGYTF.

The chain is built from TRBV5-1 and TRBJ2-1. CDR1 and CDR2 (germline): SGHRS, YFSETQ. CDR3 length: 15 amino acids. CDR3 region: CASSLQESKGNEQFF.

The V and J genes are TRBV7-2 and TRBJ1-2. CDR3 length: 14 residues. Germline V gene data show CDR1 as SGHTA and CDR2 as FQGNSA. The CDR3 reads CASSLREVVYGYTF.

V usage is TRBV28 and J usage is TRBJ2-5; the D call from TCRdb, TRBD1, cannot be confirmed without DNA. This CDR3 contains 13 residues. The germline V gene has CDR1 MDHEN and CDR2 SYDVKM. The CDR3 protein is CASLSGVEETQYF.

V is TRBV20-1 and J is TRBJ2-2; the D call of TRBD1 rests on TCRdb alone, since no DNA is present to check it. The germline V gene encodes CDR1 DFQATT and CDR2 SNEGSKA (reference sequence). The CDR3 contains 13 residues. CDR3 region: CSAHGQGPGELFF.

The chain combines TRBV28 with TRBJ2-2. Germline values: CDR1 MDHEN, CDR2 SYDVKM. This CDR3 is built from 13 residues. CDR3: CASSFSRTGELFF.

The rearrangement uses TRBV6-2 or TRBV6-3 and TRBJ2-1; TCRdb names TRBD1, which stays unverified in the absence of DNA. The length of the CDR3 is 14 residues. CDR1 and CDR2 (germline): MNHEY, SVGEGT. The CDR3 loop is CASSYGGAGGEQFF.

The chain recombines TRBV19 with TRBJ2-4; TCRdb calls TRBD1, which cannot be checked without DNA. Germline V gene lookup returns CDR1 LNHDA and CDR2 SQIVND (reference sequence). The CDR3 consists of 17 residues. CDR3 sequence: CASSKETGFEAKNIQYF.